This T cell receptor beta chain stems from a study of cytomegalovirus exposure and HLA in healthy donors. PCR primers comprised 60 Vbeta and 13 Jbeta primers. The assay was immunoSEQ multiplex PCR, and TCRdb's table has in-frame clones only and misses some. The sample holds approximately 130,000 clones, roughly 80% seen once. Regarding donors, all were healthy bone marrow donors. This CDR3 has 16 residues. Trimming took 5 bases from V and 8 from J, leaving 20 bases between them. Germline loops: CDR1 SGHRS, CDR2 YFSETQ. The TCR originated in a woman aged 40 to 55 in good health and CMV-seronegative. J is TRBJ1-6 and V is TRBV5-1; TRBD1 might be the D (5 bases). Sequenced material: PBMCs. The CDR3 protein is CASSPRPTGLDSPLHF. The CDR3 DNA follows: TGCGCCAGCAGTCCAAGACCAACAGGATTGGATTCACCCCTCCACTTT.